The 32 T cell receptor beta chains reported below all come from one sample, sequenced in a study of post-analysis software for immune sequencing data. Study-level points and caveats: Patients had higher frequencies than controls of five TRBV segments, including TRBV5-6, TRBV5-1 and TRBV20-1.

These TCRs' antigens remain unknown. Built from TCR beta cDNA, the libraries had unique molecular identifiers in them. TCRdb independently ran MiXCR on the PCR reads; one entry per CDR3 protein. The sample carries 450,000 to 700,000 distinct CDR3 sequences, around 44% recorded once. The sample comprised blood. Source of these receptors: a girl between 5 and 17 years old with multiple sclerosis.

This clonotype was counted between two and nine times. This chain uses TRBV6-5 with TRBJ1-2; TRBD1 is a possible D gene (6 bases). V shed 6 bases and J shed 3 bases, with 14 bases lying between them. In germline, CDR1 is MNHEY, CDR2 SVGAGI. The CDR3 has 14 residues. CDR3 loop: CASRRQGLDYGYTF. DNA of the CDR3: TGTGCCAGCAGGCGGCAGGGGCTAGACTATGGCTACACCTTC.

This chain uses TRBV7-9 with TRBJ1-3, with D perhaps TRBD1 (5 bases). There are 16 residues in the CDR3. Germline CDR1 reads SEHNR; CDR2 reads FQNEAQ (reference sequence). Trimming removed 6 bases from V and 0 bases from J, with 15 bases in between. The CDR3: CASRPDRPSSGNTIYF. In DNA, the CDR3 is TGTGCCAGCAGACCAGACAGACCCAGCTCTGGAAACACCATATATTTT.

This clonotype was detected only a few times. V gene TRBV7-8 combines with J gene TRBJ2-1; 8 bases agree with TRBD2. Trimming cost V 6 bases and J 4 bases; bases outside gene matches: 2. From germline, CDR1 is SGHVS and CDR2 FQNEAQ. The CDR3 extends over 13 amino acids. CDR3 DNA sequence: TGTGCCAGCAGAGCGGGAGTTTACAATGAGCAGTTCTTC. The encoded protein is CASRAGVYNEQFF.

This clonotype was picked up a small number of times. The chain recombines TRBV20-1 with TRBJ2-7, with TRBD1 matching 8 bases. The germline V gene has CDR1 DFQATT and CDR2 SNEGSKA (reference sequence). The V segment lost 0 bases and the J segment 2 bases; nucleotides outside the gene matches: 12. The CDR3 is made up of 17 amino acids. The CDR3 is CSARDSPRGQVPYEQYF. In DNA form, the CDR3 reads TGCAGTGCTAGAGATTCCCCTCGGGGACAGGTACCCTACGAGCAGTACTTC.

The chain links TRBV15 to TRBJ2-5; no firm D call. Germline V gene lookup returns CDR1 LNHNV and CDR2 YYDKDF (reference sequence). Trimming took 3 bases from V and 4 from J, leaving 6 bases between them. The CDR3 is 12 amino acids. The CDR3 reads CATSSALETQYF. As DNA, the CDR3 is TGTGCCACCAGCAGTGCACTAGAGACCCAGTACTTC.

The V call is TRBV10-3, the J call TRBJ1-1; D possibly corresponds to TRBD1 (5 bases). Between the trimmed V and J ends, which lost 6 bases and 4 bases, there was a span of 21 bases. The CDR3 consists of 16 residues. Germline assignment: CDR1 ENHRY and CDR2 SYGVKD. The CDR3 sequence: CAIRGRAGTAATEAFF. The CDR3 region has the DNA TGTGCCATCAGGGGTCGAGCCGGGACCGCCGCCACTGAAGCTTTCTTT.

This clonotype was observed a single time. The rearrangement links TRBV10-3 to TRBJ2-6, with TRBD2 matching over 16 bases. With V trimmed by 11 bases and J by 4 bases, 14 bases remained unmatched. CDR1 is ENHRY and CDR2 is SYGVKD in the germline V gene. The CDR3 covers 19 residues. In DNA, the CDR3 is TGTGCCTCAACACCGGGACTAGCGGGAGGGCCTCTGGGGGCCAACGTCCTGACTTTC. Protein product: CASTPGLAGGPLGANVLTF.

This clonotype was picked up a small number of times. The chain carries TRBV7-2 and TRBJ2-2, with D possibly TRBD2 on 6 matching bases. Germline CDR1 reads SGHTA; CDR2 reads FQGNSA. Trimming shortened V by 1 base and J by 4 bases, and 13 bases separated the two germline ends. The CDR3 runs to 16 residues. CDR3 loop: CASSLGGRGSTGELFF. The CDR3 nucleotides are TGTGCCAGCAGCTTAGGGGGTCGGGGGAGCACCGGGGAGCTGTTTTTT.

This clonotype has more than one count but fewer than ten. This chain links TRBV13 with TRBJ1-1; D is unclear. The CDR3 runs to 15 residues. Germline V gene sequence: CDR1 PRHDT, CDR2 FYEKMQ (reference sequence). The V gene lost 5 bases and the J gene lost 7 bases, with 20 bases spanning the gap. For the CDR3, the DNA is TGTGCCAGCAGCCCTGGGTGGGGTCCCCGGAGTGAAGCTTTCTTT. It yields the protein CASSPGWGPRSEAFF.

There are a few counts of this clonotype. The V call is TRBV5-6, the J call TRBJ2-5, with D possibly TRBD1 on 6 matching bases. CDR1 and CDR2 (germline): SGHDT, YYEEEE. The CDR3 is made up of 14 amino acids. V lost 4 bases to trimming and J lost 2 bases, with 12 bases between them. The CDR3 is CASSAQQGQETQYF. The CDR3 DNA sequence: TGTGCCAGCAGCGCGCAGCAGGGGCAAGAGACCCAGTACTTC.

V is TRBV7-9 and J is TRBJ1-1; TRBD1 aligns across 7 bases. From germline, CDR1 is SEHNR and CDR2 FQNEAQ (reference sequence). CDR3 length: 14 residues. The V gene end was trimmed by 5 bases and the J gene end by 3 bases; junction bases not matched to a gene: 6. DNA for the CDR3: TGTGCCAGCAGCCGACAGGGACCCTACACTGAAGCTTTCTTT. It encodes CASSRQGPYTEAFF.

The rearrangement uses TRBV12-3 or TRBV12-4 and TRBJ2-5, with D possibly TRBD2 on 5 matching bases. Matching the DNA end better, TRBJ2-7 makes the J call doubtful. This CDR3 has 15 residues. CDR3 bases: TGTGCCAGCATCTTATCAATAAGAGGGCCCTACGAGCAGTACTTC. Protein product: CASILSIRGPYEQYF.

Only a few counts were recorded for this clonotype. The chain has TRBV9 and TRBJ1-4; no clear D gene. The germline gives CDR1 SGDLS, CDR2 YYNGEE. The CDR3 is 17 residues long. The V and J ends lost 0 bases and 3 bases respectively, with 15 bases between them. CDR3 DNA: TGTGCCAGCAGCGTAGGTTGGAGAGGAGGGTCTAATGAAAAACTGTTTTTT. This translates into CASSVGWRGGSNEKLFF.

In regard to this clonotype: An end of the junction differs from the germline gene, which may be a read error. V and J are TRBV12-3 or TRBV12-4 and TRBJ2-3; D is ambiguous. The CDR3 is made up of 12 amino acids. This CDR3 reads CSSSHSSYRPYF. The CDR3 DNA reads TGTTCCAGCAGTCATAGCAGTTACCGCCCGTATTTT.

V usage is TRBV5-1 and J usage is TRBJ1-4; possibly TRBD1 for D (5 bases). The CDR3 contains 15 residues. Trimming pared 3 bases from V and 4 bases from J, leaving 13 bases between. Germline CDR1 reads SGHRS; CDR2 reads YFSETQ. The CDR3 region has the DNA TGCGCCAGCAGCTCCTCCGGGGGTGTTAATGAAAAACTGTTTTTT. Encoded protein: CASSSSGGVNEKLFF.

This clonotype was counted only a few times. V is TRBV5-1 and J is TRBJ2-1, with D perhaps TRBD1 (5 bases). The CDR3 length is 13 residues. Trimming left V 4 bases short and J 9 bases short, with 14 bases between. Germline CDR1 is SGHRS and CDR2 is YFSETQ. CDR3 in amino acids: CASSPRQSGEQFF. The DNA of the CDR3 is TGCGCCAGCAGCCCCCGACAGTCTGGTGAGCAGTTCTTC.

In its sample, this clonotype was seen a few times. The gene calls are TRBV11-2 and TRBJ2-1; 12 bases line up with TRBD2. The CDR3 sequence is 17 residues long. Germline CDR1 SGHAT, CDR2 FQNNGV. After removal of 2 bases from V and 0 bases from J, the junction contained 2 bases not matched to a gene. CDR3 in DNA: TGTGCCAGCAGCTTAACTAGCGGGGGGACCTCCTACAATGAGCAGTTCTTC. Protein sequence: CASSLTSGGTSYNEQFF. Full variable domain (outside the CDR3, taken from reference TRBV11-2 and TRBJ2-1): EAGVAQSPRYKIIEKRQSVAFWCNPISGHATLYWYQQILGQGPKLLIQFQNNGVVDDSQLPKDRFSAERLKGVDSTLKIQPAKLEDSAVYLCASSLTSGGTSYNEQFFGPGTRLTVL.

The chain uses TRBV5-1 and TRBJ1-2, with 8 nucleotides matching TRBD1. Germline lookup yields CDR1 SGHRS and CDR2 YFSETQ. CDR3 length: 14 residues. V was pared by 2 bases and J by 6 bases, with 6 bases of the junction left unmatched. DNA of the CDR3: TGCGCCAGCAGCTTCCAGGGGGCCCTACATGGCTACACCTTC. The encoded protein is CASSFQGALHGYTF.

The chain uses TRBV7-2 and TRBJ2-7; D ambiguous. The CDR3 totals 15 residues. Germline assignment: CDR1 SGHTA and CDR2 FQGNSA. With 3 bases removed from V and 1 base from J, the gap between germline ends came to 13 bases. The DNA for the CDR3 is TGTGCCAGCAGCTTTAACGGAGTCTTTTCCTACGAGCAGTACTTC. It is translated as CASSFNGVFSYEQYF.

A note on this clonotype: One end of the junction fails to match germline, which may point to a read error. The gene calls are TRBV7-2 and TRBJ1-2, with TRBD1 matching over 7 bases. Germline V gene data show CDR1 as SGHTA and CDR2 as FQGNSA. This CDR3 has 15 amino acids. Here the CDR3 reads CAGSSRQGGNYGYTF. CDR3 nucleotides: TGTGCCGGCAGCTCCCGACAGGGAGGTAACTATGGCTACACCTTC.

The chain carries TRBV29-1 and TRBJ1-2, with D possibly TRBD1 on 6 matching bases. With 2 bases removed from V and 6 bases from J, the gap between germline ends came to 13 bases. The CDR3 spans 13 residues. The germline gives CDR1 SQVTM, CDR2 ANQGSEA. The CDR3 region is CSVELQGDHGYTF. The CDR3 region has the DNA TGCAGCGTTGAATTACAGGGAGATCATGGCTACACCTTC.

With respect to this clonotype: A read error is possible here, since a much larger clone lies one base away. The chain has TRBV12-3 or TRBV12-4 and TRBJ2-1; D could derive from TRBD1 or TRBD2 (6 bases each). The CDR3 sequence is 14 residues long. With 5 bases removed from V and 6 bases from J, the gap between germline ends came to 14 bases. CDR3 in DNA: TGTGCCAGCAGTGCCGGACCGGGGGCCAATGAGCAGTTCTTC. This sequence encodes CASSAGPGANEQFF.

This clonotype was detected only once. The J gene is TRBJ2-4, the V gene TRBV20-1; 10 bases are a match to TRBD2. With V trimmed by 2 bases and J by 2 bases, 9 bases remained unmatched. Germline loops: CDR1 DFQATT, CDR2 SNEGSKA (reference sequence). CDR3 size: 17 residues. The CDR3 coding sequence is TGCAGTGCTAGAACTAGCGGGAACCGTTATACCAAAAACATTCAGTACTTC. This translates into CSARTSGNRYTKNIQYF.

V and J are TRBV9 and TRBJ2-3; D remains ambiguous. With 3 bases removed from V and 1 base from J, the gap between germline ends came to 9 bases. Germline CDR1 SGDLS, CDR2 YYNGEE. The CDR3 is 14 amino acids. The CDR3 reads CASSESVGTDTQYF. The CDR3 DNA sequence: TGTGCCAGCAGCGAATCCGTCGGCACAGATACGCAGTATTTT.

The chain recombines TRBV4-1 with TRBJ2-1; the D gene is possibly TRBD2 (6 bases). Trimming pared 1 base from V and 7 bases from J, leaving 17 bases between. CDR3 length equals 16 residues. CDR1 MGHRA and CDR2 YSYEKL come from the germline V gene. The chain's CDR3 is CASSQGPDGGRNEQFF. The CDR3 nucleotides read TGCGCCAGCAGCCAAGGGCCCGACGGGGGAAGAAATGAGCAGTTCTTC.

The chain couples TRBV20-1 to TRBJ2-7; TRBD1 matches at 8 bases. The CDR3 is 14 residues long. Germline V CDR1 and CDR2: DFQATT, SNEGSKA (reference sequence). The V and J ends lost 3 bases and 7 bases, in that order; junction bases with no gene match: 11. The CDR3 nucleotides read TGCAGTGCTAGCCCCGGACAGGGTCTCGGAGAGCAGTACTTC. Translated, it gives CSASPGQGLGEQYF.

This sequence joins TRBV20-1 and TRBJ1-1; D may be TRBD1 (5 bases). V was trimmed by 1 base and J by 1 base, leaving 13 bases between them. The CDR3 runs to 15 residues. CDR1 DFQATT and CDR2 SNEGSKA come from the germline V gene (reference sequence). CDR3 sequence (DNA): TGCAGTGCTAGAGGGGGGGTACGAAGGAACACTGAAGCTTTCTTT. Translation gives CSARGGVRRNTEAFF.

This chain joins TRBV12-3 or TRBV12-4 and TRBJ2-1, with 10 nucleotides matching TRBD2. V gave up 6 bases and J gave up 9 bases; unmatched junction bases: 8. The CDR3 has 14 amino acids. Written as DNA, the CDR3 is TGTGCCAGCAGCTCTTTAGCGGGAGGAGCTGAGCAGTTCTTC. It encodes CASSSLAGGAEQFF.

This clonotype was detected a few times. The chain employs TRBV18 and TRBJ2-7; the D is unclear. Germline assignment: CDR1 KGHSH and CDR2 LQKENI. Trimming shortened V by 5 bases and J by 5 bases, and 16 bases separated the two germline ends. The length of the CDR3 is 14 residues. The CDR3, as DNA: TGTGCCAGCTCAGAGGCTAGTCGAATCGACGAGCAGTACTTC. Translation: CASSEASRIDEQYF.

This clonotype appeared a few times. The V and J genes are TRBV6-5 and TRBJ1-2; no firm D call. Between the trimmed V and J ends, which lost 2 bases and 6 bases, there was a span of 13 bases. This CDR3 is 14 amino acids long. CDR1 MNHEY and CDR2 SVGAGI come from the germline V gene. CDR3 nucleotide sequence: TGTGCCAGCAGTTACGGTTTTGAAAGAAATGGCTACACCTTC. Protein sequence: CASSYGFERNGYTF.

Details on this clonotype: Sequence at one end of the junction differs from germline and may be a read error. The rearrangement uses TRBV12-3 or TRBV12-4 and TRBJ2-3; 11 bases align to TRBD2. The CDR3 is 15 residues long. The CDR3 is CASSIAGGIGDTQYF. The CDR3 coding sequence is TGTGCCAGCAGTATAGCGGGGGGGATCGGAGATACGCAGTATTTT.

Remarks on this clonotype: Germline is not matched at one junction end, which may reflect a read error. This sequence joins TRBV6-5 and TRBJ1-1; D is unresolved. CDR3 length: 14 amino acids. Germline lookup yields CDR1 MNHEY and CDR2 SVGAGI. CDR3 sequence reads: CASSYSRPNTEAFF. As DNA, the CDR3 is TGTGCCAGCAGTTACTCTCGGCCGAACACCGAAGCTTTCTTT.